This T cell receptor (beta chain) derives from a study of blood T cell repertoires in COVID-19. CDR3 length: 16 residues. Germline lookup yields CDR1 SEHNR and CDR2 FQNEAQ (reference sequence). Deletions cut 6 bases from V and 6 bases from J, with 20 bases between. Per the original data handling: It was from reference gene primer amplification that nucleated cell counts were estimated. Generated by immunoSEQ multiplex PCR, the TCRdb table keeps only in-frame clones and is missing some. V and J calls and clone size are those listed in that table; D and trimming were worked out from the DNA. The table records 100,000 to 150,000 clones, 70% to 90% of them present only once.

The origin of this receptor is a woman older than 75 with acute or convalescent COVID-19. The sequencing input was peripheral blood. The chain links TRBV7-9 to TRBJ2-2; D ambiguous. The CDR3 DNA reads TGTGCCAGCAGTGCCCTAGGCACGACGCGCTCCGGGGAGCTGTTTTTT. Its translation: CASSALGTTRSGELFF. The variable domain in full, completed from reference TRBV7-9 and TRBJ2-2, reads DTGVSQNPRHKITKRGQNVTFRCDPISEHNRLYWYRQTLGQGPEFLTYFQNEAQLEKSRLLSDRFSAERPKGSFSTLEIQRTEQGDSAMYLCASSALGTTRSGELFFGEGSRLTVL.